What follows are 11 T cell receptor beta chains derived from one specimen sequenced in a study of OX40 agonist ivuxolimab in advanced cancers. TCRdb keeps only in-frame clones here, not all; method: immunoSEQ multiplex PCR. The sample has about 100,000 clones, approximately 89% seen once. The input for sequencing was CD4+ or CD8+ T cells sorted from blood, taken in a trial of the OX40 agonist ivuxolimab. The receptors stem from an adult with an advanced solid tumor such as melanoma, head and neck, liver or kidney cancer.

The gene calls are TRBV25-1 and TRBJ2-4; 9 positions agree with TRBD1. V lost 6 bases and J lost 6; bases outside the gene matches: 6. CDR1 is MGHDK and CDR2 is SYGVNS in the germline V gene. CDR3 size: 14 residues. The CDR3 here is CASRLPGQGNIQYF. The CDR3 DNA reads as TGTGCCAGCAGACTTCCGGGACAGGGAAACATTCAGTACTTC.

The CDR3 loop reads CATSRAGQVDNEQFF. In DNA form, the CDR3 reads TGTGCCACCAGCAGAGCGGGACAGGTTGACAATGAGCAGTTCTTC. This chain connects TRBV15 to TRBJ2-1; TRBD1 aligns across 8 bases. Germline lookup yields CDR1 LNHNV and CDR2 YYDKDF (reference sequence). Unmatched junction bases numbered 4, after V lost 1 base and J lost 5 bases. This CDR3 region has 15 residues.

The chain carries TRBV5-8 and TRBJ1-4, with D possibly being TRBD1 (5 bases). Between the trimmed V and J ends, which lost 4 bases and 8 bases, there was a span of 15 bases. The CDR3 spans 14 residues. Germline V gene data show CDR1 as SGHTS and CDR2 as YDEGEE. The CDR3 spells CASSAGRAREKLFF. DNA of the CDR3: TGTGCCAGCAGCGCAGGGAGGGCGAGGGAAAAACTGTTTTTT.

The V call is TRBV4-3, the J call TRBJ1-2, with D perhaps matching TRBD1 (6 bases). CDR3 size: 13 residues. The germline CDR1 and CDR2 sequences are LGHNA and YSLEER. V shed 4 bases and J shed 7 bases, with 13 bases lying between them. CDR3 region: CASSRTGTSGYTF. The CDR3 nucleotides are TGCGCCAGCAGCCGTACAGGGACGAGTGGCTACACCTTC.

This sequence joins TRBV7-9 and TRBJ2-1; 9 nucleotides agree with TRBD1. The CDR3 consists of 16 residues. The germline CDR1 and CDR2 sequences are SEHNR and FQNEAQ (reference sequence). V lost 2 bases to trimming and J lost 7 bases; unmatched junction nucleotides: 9. CDR3 nucleotides: TGTGCCAGCAGCTTATGGGTGGGGACAGGGACTAATGAGCAGTTCTTC. Protein sequence: CASSLWVGTGTNEQFF.

The CDR3 is CASSPEIETYEQYF. CDR3 sequence (DNA): TGTGCCAGCTCACCAGAGATAGAGACCTACGAGCAGTACTTC. The rearrangement joins TRBV18 to TRBJ2-7; D gene uncertain. Germline loops: CDR1 KGHSH, CDR2 LQKENI. V was clipped by 2 bases and J by 2 bases, with 10 bases between them. The CDR3 runs 14 residues.

This chain joins TRBV5-6 and TRBJ2-5, with 7 nucleotides matching TRBD1. CDR1 and CDR2 (germline): SGHDT, YYEEEE. The CDR3 runs to 16 residues. With 4 bases clipped from V and 2 bases from J, the junction kept 11 bases outside the gene matches. Here the CDR3 DNA reads TGTGCCAGCAGCCTCCCTACAGGGGCCCAACAAGAGACCCAGTACTTC. It specifies CASSLPTGAQQETQYF.

The V gene is TRBV19, the J gene TRBJ2-1; D ambiguous. Per germline, CDR1 LNHDA and CDR2 SQIVND (reference sequence). The CDR3 is made up of 13 amino acids. Deletions cut 8 bases from V and 5 bases from J, with 13 bases between. The CDR3 loop is CASQRTANNEQFF. The CDR3 nucleotides read TGTGCCAGTCAGAGGACGGCCAACAATGAGCAGTTCTTC. Drawing the rest from reference TRBV19 and TRBJ2-1, the complete variable domain is DGGITQSPKYLFRKEGQNVTLSCEQNLNHDAMYWYRQDPGQGLRLIYYSQIVNDFQKGDIAEGYSVSREKKESFPLTVTSAQKNPTAFYLCASQRTANNEQFFGPGTRLTVL.

V gene TRBV2 combines with J gene TRBJ2-1; D gene uncertain. This CDR3 is built from 14 residues. Trimming pared 7 bases from V and 2 bases from J, leaving 12 bases between. Germline CDR1 and CDR2: SNHLY and FYNNEI. The CDR3 DNA is TGTGCCAGCATCGAACAGCCTACCTACAATGAGCAGTTCTTC. Translating gives CASIEQPTYNEQFF.

The chain joins TRBV5-4 to TRBJ1-1, with 7 bases identical to TRBD1. Germline V CDR1 and CDR2: SGHNT, YYREEE (reference sequence). The trim removed 3 bases at V and 7 bases at J, leaving 12 bases unmatched. The CDR3 contains 15 residues. The CDR3 loop is CASSSPPKGAGEAFF. CDR3 bases: TGTGCCAGCAGCTCCCCTCCCAAGGGGGCAGGTGAAGCTTTCTTT.

This clone came up a few times. The rearrangement joins TRBV4-2 to TRBJ1-2; 9 nucleotides agree with TRBD1. Trimming removed 3 bases from V and 8 bases from J; junction bases left unmatched: 13. The length of the CDR3 is 16 residues. The germline V gene encodes CDR1 LGHNA and CDR2 YNFKEQ. In nucleotides, the CDR3 is TGTGCCAGCAGCCAGAGGGATTGGGACAGGGAGGACGGCTACACCTTC. Protein sequence: CASSQRDWDREDGYTF.